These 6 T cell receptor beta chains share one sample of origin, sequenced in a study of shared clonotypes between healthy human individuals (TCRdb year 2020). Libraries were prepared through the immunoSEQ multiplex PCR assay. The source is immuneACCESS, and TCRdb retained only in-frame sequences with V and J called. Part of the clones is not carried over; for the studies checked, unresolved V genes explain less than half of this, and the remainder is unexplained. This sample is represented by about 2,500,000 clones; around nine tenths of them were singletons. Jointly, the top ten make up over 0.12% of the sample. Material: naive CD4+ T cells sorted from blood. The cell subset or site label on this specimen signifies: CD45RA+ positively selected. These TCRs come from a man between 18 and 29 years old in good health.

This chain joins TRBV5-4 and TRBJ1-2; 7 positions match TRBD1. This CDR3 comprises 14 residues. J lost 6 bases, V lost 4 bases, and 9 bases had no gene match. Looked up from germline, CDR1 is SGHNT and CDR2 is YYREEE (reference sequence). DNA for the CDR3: TGTGCCAGCAGCGCGCCCGGACAGGATCATGGCTACACCTTC. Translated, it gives CASSAPGQDHGYTF.

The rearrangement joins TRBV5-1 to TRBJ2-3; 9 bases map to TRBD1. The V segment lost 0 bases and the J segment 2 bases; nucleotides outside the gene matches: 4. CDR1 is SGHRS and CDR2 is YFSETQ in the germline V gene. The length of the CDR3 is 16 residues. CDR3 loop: CASSLGGTGYTDTQYF. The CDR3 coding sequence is TGCGCCAGCAGCTTGGGGGGGACAGGGTACACAGATACGCAGTATTTT.

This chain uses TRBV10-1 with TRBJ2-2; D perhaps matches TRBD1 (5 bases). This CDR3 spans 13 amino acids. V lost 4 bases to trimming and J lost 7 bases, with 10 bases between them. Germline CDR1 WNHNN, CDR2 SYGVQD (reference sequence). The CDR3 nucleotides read TGCGCCAGCAGTGCCCAGGGAATCGGGGAGCTGTTTTTT. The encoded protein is CASSAQGIGELFF.

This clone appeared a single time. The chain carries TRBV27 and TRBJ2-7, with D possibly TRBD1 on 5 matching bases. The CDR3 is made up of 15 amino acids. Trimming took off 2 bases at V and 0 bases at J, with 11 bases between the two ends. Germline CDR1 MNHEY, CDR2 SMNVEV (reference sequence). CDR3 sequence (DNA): TGTGCCAGCAGTTTAATCAGGGTTAGCTCCTACGAGCAGTACTTC. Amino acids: CASSLIRVSSYEQYF.

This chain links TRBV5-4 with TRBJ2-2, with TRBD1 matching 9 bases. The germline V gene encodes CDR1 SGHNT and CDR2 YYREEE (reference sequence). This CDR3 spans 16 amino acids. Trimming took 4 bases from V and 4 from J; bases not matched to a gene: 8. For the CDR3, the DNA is TGTGCCAGCAGCCCTGCACAGGGGGCGCGCACCGGGGAGCTGTTTTTT. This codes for CASSPAQGARTGELFF.

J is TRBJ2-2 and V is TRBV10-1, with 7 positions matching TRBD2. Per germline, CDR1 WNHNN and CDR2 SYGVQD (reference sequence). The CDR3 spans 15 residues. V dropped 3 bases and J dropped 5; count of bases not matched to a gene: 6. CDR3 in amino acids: CASSDWGAGTGELFF. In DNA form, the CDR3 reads TGCGCCAGCAGTGACTGGGGAGCGGGGACCGGGGAGCTGTTTTTT.